Listed here are 2 T cell receptor beta chains from one sample, sequenced in a study of blood T cell repertoires in COVID-19. The data were produced by immunoSEQ multiplex PCR, yet TCRdb's version contains in-frame clones alone and is incomplete. The table shows around 130,000 clones, with about four fifths occurring only once. The specimen was peripheral blood. The receptors were gathered from a woman in her 70s with acute or convalescent COVID-19.

This chain joins TRBV4-3 and TRBJ2-5, with D unresolved. This CDR3 is built from 16 residues. Germline loops: CDR1 LGHNA, CDR2 YSLEER. V lost 2 bases and J 2 bases, leaving 15 bases between the germline ends. Here the CDR3 reads CASSQFLPPGQETQYF. In DNA form, the CDR3 reads TGCGCCAGCAGCCAATTTCTACCCCCGGGTCAAGAGACCCAGTACTTC.

This clone was observed a few times. The chain employs TRBV12-3 or TRBV12-4 and TRBJ1-5; D remains ambiguous. This CDR3 has 13 amino acids. Trimming removed 2 bases at V and 7 bases at J, with 9 bases between. The CDR3 DNA reads as TGTGCCAGCAGTTTAACGGGTGAGCAGCCCCAGCATTTT. Translating it yields CASSLTGEQPQHF.